The 21 T cell receptor beta chains below come from one sample, sequenced in a study of T cells after yellow fever vaccination. TCRdb fed the 5' RACE reads into MiXCR, producing one record per CDR3 protein. The sample comprises 250,000 or so distinct CDR3 sequences, roughly 6.2% of which are singletons, and around 1.1% rests with the top ten. Specimen: CD4+ T cells sorted from PBMCs, collected on the day of the yellow fever booster vaccination. All receptors come from a man aged 30-40 years who received the YFV17D yellow fever vaccine.

This clonotype was recorded many times. The chain recombines TRBV18 with TRBJ1-5; 8 nucleotides match TRBD1. From germline, CDR1 is KGHSH and CDR2 LQKENI. The CDR3 is made up of 14 amino acids. Trimming cost V 4 bases and J 4 bases; bases outside gene matches: 3. Here the CDR3 DNA reads TGTGCCAGCTCACTCGGACAGGGTAATCAGCCCCAGCATTTT. Its protein is CASSLGQGNQPQHF.

This clonotype was seen repeatedly, ten times or more. V is TRBV7-2 and J is TRBJ2-5, with 7 nucleotides matching TRBD2. The V segment lost 5 bases and the J segment 3 bases; nucleotides outside the gene matches: 12. CDR3 size: 16 residues. The germline V gene encodes CDR1 SGHTA and CDR2 FQGNSA. The CDR3 DNA follows: TGTGCCAGCAGCCCTATGAGGGGAGGGCCGAAAGAGACCCAGTACTTC. Protein sequence: CASSPMRGGPKETQYF. The full variable domain, with the rest looked up from reference TRBV7-2 and TRBJ2-5, is GAGVSQSPSNKVTEKGKDVELRCDPISGHTALYWYRQSLGQGLEFLIYFQGNSAPDKSGLPSDRFSAERTGGSVSTLTIQRTQQEDSAVYLCASSPMRGGPKETQYFGPGTRLLVL.

The chain carries TRBV7-2 and TRBJ2-7; 9 bases match TRBD2. Germline V lookup: CDR1 SGHTA, CDR2 FQGNSA. V gave up 1 base and J gave up 7 bases; unmatched junction bases: 8. This CDR3 comprises 15 residues. DNA for the CDR3: TGTGCCAGCAGCTTAGTTGCGGGAGGGCCGAAGGAGCAGTACTTC. Protein product: CASSLVAGGPKEQYF.

There are many counts of this clonotype. The chain recombines TRBV11-2 with TRBJ2-1; D is uncertain. The CDR3 has 14 amino acids. V lost 5 bases and J 0 bases, leaving 8 bases between the germline ends. From germline, CDR1 is SGHAT and CDR2 FQNNGV. The CDR3 loop is CASSPPTSYNEQFF. The DNA for the CDR3 is TGTGCCAGCAGCCCCCCGACCTCCTACAATGAGCAGTTCTTC.

This clonotype was found many times. The chain links TRBV5-1 to TRBJ2-3; D unclear. The CDR3 loop spans 13 amino acids. V lost 3 bases to trimming and J lost 6 bases, with 11 bases between them. The germline V gene encodes CDR1 SGHRS and CDR2 YFSETQ. The CDR3 DNA reads TGCGCCAGCAGCTCCTCCCCGTTGGATACGCAGTATTTT. As protein: CASSSSPLDTQYF.

This chain links TRBV5-1 with TRBJ2-7, with 11 bases that match TRBD2. V gave up 4 bases and J gave up 5 bases; unmatched junction bases: 17. The CDR3 runs to 18 residues. Germline V gene data show CDR1 as SGHRS and CDR2 as YFSETQ. The CDR3 region is CASSDSGTSGRKHDEQYF. CDR3 nucleotide sequence: TGCGCCAGCAGCGATTCCGGGACTAGCGGTAGGAAGCACGACGAGCAGTACTTC.

The chain employs TRBV20-1 and TRBJ2-5; D ambiguous. Trimming removed 3 bases from V and 1 base from J, with 9 bases in between. Germline V lookup: CDR1 DFQATT, CDR2 SNEGSKA (reference sequence). This CDR3 is 13 amino acids long. CDR3 residues: CSARAAPQETQYF. The CDR3, as DNA: TGCAGTGCTAGGGCCGCGCCCCAAGAGACCCAGTACTTC.

In this sample, this clonotype turned up many times. The chain employs TRBV7-2 and TRBJ2-3; 7 bases line up with TRBD2. Germline V lookup: CDR1 SGHTA, CDR2 FQGNSA. J gave up 5 bases and V 4 bases, and 9 bases lay outside the gene matches. This CDR3 has 15 amino acids. Here the CDR3 DNA reads TGTGCCAGCAGCTATAGGGCGGGAGCGGAAGATACGCAGTATTTT. Residues: CASSYRAGAEDTQYF.

This clonotype was seen only a few times. The rearrangement uses TRBV5-1 and TRBJ2-7; 7 nucleotides line up with TRBD2. The CDR3 length is 17 residues. V lost 1 base to trimming and J lost 9 bases; unmatched junction nucleotides: 19. CDR1 is SGHRS and CDR2 is YFSETQ in the germline V gene. Here the CDR3 DNA reads TGCGCCAGCAGCTTGCTGAGCCGACGAACGACTAGCTCTACGCAGTACTTC. Translating it yields CASSLLSRRTTSSTQYF.

Many counts were recorded for this clonotype. This sequence joins TRBV18 and TRBJ2-7; a weak D match, TRBD2 (5 bases). Germline V gene data show CDR1 as KGHSH and CDR2 as LQKENI. V shed 0 bases and J shed 7 bases, with 10 bases lying between them. CDR3 length: 13 residues. The CDR3 DNA is TGTGCCAGCTCACCACCTCTGAGCGGAGAGCAGTACTTC. This codes for CASSPPLSGEQYF.

The rearrangement uses TRBV3-1 and TRBJ2-5, with D tentatively TRBD1 (5 bases). The CDR3 consists of 16 residues. The ends were cut back, 4 bases at V and 2 bases at J, with 17 bases in the middle. The germline V gene encodes CDR1 LGHDT and CDR2 YNNKEL (reference sequence). As DNA, the CDR3 is TGTGCCAGCAGCCCCTCATCAGGGTGTTGGCAAGAGACCCAGTACTTC. Its protein is CASSPSSGCWQETQYF.

This clonotype was counted many times. V and J are TRBV5-1 and TRBJ2-1; D unresolved. The V gene lost 0 bases and the J gene lost 0 bases, with 13 bases spanning the gap. CDR3 length equals 17 residues. Germline loops: CDR1 SGHRS, CDR2 YFSETQ. The CDR3 coding sequence is TGCGCCAGCAGCTTGGCCTTGGGTGTCGGCTCCTACAATGAGCAGTTCTTC. It yields the protein CASSLALGVGSYNEQFF.

This clonotype has more than one count but fewer than ten. The chain combines TRBV7-2 with TRBJ2-1; D is uncertain. The CDR3 consists of 11 residues. V was pared by 8 bases and J by 3 bases, with 5 bases between. CDR1 is SGHTA and CDR2 is FQGNSA in the germline V gene. The CDR3 protein is CASGNYNEQFF. Written as DNA, the CDR3 is TGTGCCAGCGGGAACTACAATGAGCAGTTCTTC.

In the case of this clonotype: A much larger clonotype is one base distant, so this may be a read error. This chain joins TRBV20-1 and TRBJ2-7; 8 positions agree with TRBD2. The CDR3 runs 15 residues. CDR1 and CDR2 from the germline V gene are DFQATT and SNEGSKA (reference sequence). CDR3 sequence: CGASFTSGLLGEQYF. The CDR3 DNA sequence: TGCGGTGCTAGTTTTACTAGCGGCCTCCTGGGAGAGCAGTACTTC.

Many counts were recorded for this clonotype. This sequence joins TRBV6-5 and TRBJ2-3, with 9 positions matching TRBD2. This CDR3 region has 16 residues. With 0 bases clipped from V and 1 base from J, the junction kept 2 bases outside the gene matches. Germline CDR1 MNHEY, CDR2 SVGAGI. The CDR3 sequence is CASSYSASGGTDTQYF. In nucleotides, the CDR3 is TGTGCCAGCAGTTACTCGGCTAGCGGGGGCACAGATACGCAGTATTTT.

This clonotype occurred a few times. V is TRBV12-3 or TRBV12-4 and J is TRBJ1-2; D is possibly TRBD1 (5 bases). CDR3 length: 15 amino acids. The V end was cut by 5 bases, the J end by 9 bases, with 22 bases between. In DNA, the CDR3 is TGTGCCAGCAGTCCCCAGGGACCGCTATCAGGTAGCTACACCTTC. Translating gives CASSPQGPLSGSYTF.

V is TRBV7-2 and J is TRBJ2-6, with TRBD1 identical over 7 bases. CDR1 is SGHTA, CDR2 FQGNSA, per germline. V shed 1 base and J 4 bases; nucleotides not matched to a gene: 7. The CDR3 has 17 residues. The CDR3 here is CASSLGTGQFGANVLTF. The CDR3 coding sequence is TGTGCCAGCAGCTTAGGTACGGGACAGTTCGGGGCCAACGTCCTGACTTTC. Full variable domain (missing parts from reference TRBV7-2 and TRBJ2-6): GAGVSQSPSNKVTEKGKDVELRCDPISGHTALYWYRQSLGQGLEFLIYFQGNSAPDKSGLPSDRFSAERTGGSVSTLTIQRTQQEDSAVYLCASSLGTGQFGANVLTFGAGSRLTVL.

This clonotype was observed a handful of times. J is TRBJ2-2 and V is TRBV5-1; tentatively, D is TRBD2 (5 bases). The CDR3 covers 14 residues. Between the trimmed V and J ends, which lost 3 bases and 4 bases, there was a span of 10 bases. Germline CDR1 reads SGHRS; CDR2 reads YFSETQ. The CDR3 reads CASSSRVGTGELFF. Here the CDR3 DNA reads TGCGCCAGCAGCTCGCGGGTTGGCACCGGGGAGCTGTTTTTT.

This clonotype has at least ten counts. The rearrangement links TRBV6-5 to TRBJ2-5; D gene unclear. The germline V gene encodes CDR1 MNHEY and CDR2 SVGAGI. The V end was cut by 0 bases, the J end by 5 bases, with 10 bases between. There are 14 residues in the CDR3. The CDR3 loop reads CASSYSKRGETQYF. The CDR3 DNA follows: TGTGCCAGCAGTTACTCAAAACGAGGCGAGACCCAGTACTTC.

V and J are TRBV20-1 and TRBJ2-6, with TRBD2 identical over 10 bases. This CDR3 is built from 17 residues. CDR1 is DFQATT, CDR2 SNEGSKA, per germline (reference sequence). The V and J ends lost 6 bases and 0 bases, in that order; junction bases with no gene match: 8. CDR3 DNA: TGCAGTGCCCGGACTAGCGGACAAATCTCTGGGGCCAACGTCCTGACTTTC. Protein product: CSARTSGQISGANVLTF.

This clonotype has a handful of counts. The genes are TRBV7-2 and TRBJ2-1; D perhaps matches TRBD2 (5 bases). The V gene's germline CDR1 is SGHTA and CDR2 FQGNSA. Trimming took off 5 bases at V and 2 bases at J, with 16 bases between the two ends. The length of the CDR3 is 16 residues. The CDR3 DNA reads TGTGCCAGCAGCCTCCAAACTAGAATGGCCTACAATGAGCAGTTCTTC. Translating gives CASSLQTRMAYNEQFF.